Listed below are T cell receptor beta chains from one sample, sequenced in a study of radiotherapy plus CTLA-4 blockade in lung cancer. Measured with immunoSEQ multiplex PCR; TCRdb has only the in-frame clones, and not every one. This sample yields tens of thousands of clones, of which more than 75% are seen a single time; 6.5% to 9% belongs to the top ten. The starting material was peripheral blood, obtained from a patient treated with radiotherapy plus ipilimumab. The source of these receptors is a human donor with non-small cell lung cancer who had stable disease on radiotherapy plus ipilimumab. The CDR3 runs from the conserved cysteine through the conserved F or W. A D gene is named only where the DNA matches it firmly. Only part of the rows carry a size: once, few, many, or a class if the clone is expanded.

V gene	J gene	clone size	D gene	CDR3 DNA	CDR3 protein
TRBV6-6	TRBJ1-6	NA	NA	TGTGCCAGCAGTTACTCGACAGGCGGTAATTCACCCCTCCACTTT	CASSYSTGGNSPLHF
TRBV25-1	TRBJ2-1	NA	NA	TGTGCCAGCAGTGACGAGACTAGGCGCAATGAGCAGTTCTTC	CASSDETRRNEQFF
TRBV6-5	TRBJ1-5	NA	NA	TGTGCCAGCTGTGACAGTCCGGTGGGGCCCCAGCATTTT	CASCDSPVGPQHF
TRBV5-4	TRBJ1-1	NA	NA	TGTGCCAGCAGCCATTCCTGGGGCCCGAACACTGAAGCTTTCTTT	CASSHSWGPNTEAFF
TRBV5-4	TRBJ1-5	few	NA	TGTGCCAGCAGCAATATCGGCAATCAGCCCCAGCATTTT	CASSNIGNQPQHF
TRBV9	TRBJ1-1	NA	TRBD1	TGTGCCAGCAGCGCCACGGGACAGCCGAACACTGAAGCTTTCTTT	CASSATGQPNTEAFF
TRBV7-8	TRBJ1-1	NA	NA	TGTGCCAGCAGCTTAGCTGCCAGAATGAACACTGAAGCTTTCTTT	CASSLAARMNTEAFF
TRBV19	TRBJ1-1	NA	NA	TGTGCCAGTAGGAACCCCGGAGGGACTGAAGCTTTCTTT	CASRNPGGTEAFF
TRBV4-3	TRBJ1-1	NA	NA	TGCGCCAGCAGCCAAGAGGGCTGGGCACCGGAAGCTTTCTTT	CASSQEGWAPEAFF
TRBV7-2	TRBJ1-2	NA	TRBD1	TGTGCCAGCAGCCCCAGGACAGGGGTTAACTATGGCTACACCTTC	CASSPRTGVNYGYTF
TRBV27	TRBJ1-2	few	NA	TGTGCCGGAAGGGGCGCCCTCCTAGCTAACTATGGCTACACCTTC	CAGRGALLANYGYTF
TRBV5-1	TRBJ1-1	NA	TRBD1	TGCGCCAGCAGCCCGGGGACAGGTCCGGGTAGAACTGAAGCTTTCTTT	CASSPGTGPGRTEAFF
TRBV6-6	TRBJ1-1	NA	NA	TGTGCCAGCCTCACTCGGGGGAACACTGAAGCTTTCTTT	CASLTRGNTEAFF
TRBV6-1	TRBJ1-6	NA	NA	TGTGCCAGCACCAGACTCTATAATTCACCCCTCCACTTT	CASTRLYNSPLHF
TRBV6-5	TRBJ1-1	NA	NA	TGTGCCAGCAGTTTTTTTCGGGGGGGTATCACTGAAGCTTTCTTT	CASSFFRGGITEAFF
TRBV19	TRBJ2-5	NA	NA	TGTGCCAGTAGCCCCCAAGTAGCGTCGGGGTGGCCTTCACCGACCCAGTACTTC	CASSPQVASGWPSPTQYF
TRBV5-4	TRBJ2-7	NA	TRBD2	TGTGCCAGCAGCCCAGGACTAGCGGGGGGGCCGGACGAGCAGTACTTC	CASSPGLAGGPDEQYF
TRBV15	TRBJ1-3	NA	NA	TGTGCCACCAGCCTTGGACACCGCGGGGAGGGAAACACCATATATTTT	CATSLGHRGEGNTIYF
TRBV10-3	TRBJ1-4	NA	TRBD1	TGTGCCATCAGTGAGACAGGGGCGGAAAAACTGTTTTTT	CAISETGAEKLFF
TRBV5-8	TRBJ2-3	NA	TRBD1	TGTGCCAGCAGCCCCGGGACAGGGGTCACAGATACGCAGTATTTT	CASSPGTGVTDTQYF
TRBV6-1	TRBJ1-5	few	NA	TGTGCCAGCAGTGAATTATTAGGTCAGCCCCAGCATTTT	CASSELLGQPQHF
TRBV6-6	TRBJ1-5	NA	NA	TGTGCCAGCAGTTCCCGCGGGGTGAGCAATCAGCCCCAGCATTTT	CASSSRGVSNQPQHF
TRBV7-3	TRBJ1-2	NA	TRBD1	TGTGCCAGCAGCTTAACGGGGACAGGGCTCTATGGCTACACCTTC	CASSLTGTGLYGYTF
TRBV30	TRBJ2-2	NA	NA	TGTGCCTGGAGGGGGAGAGGCAGCAGGGGCACCGGGGAGCTGTTTTTT	CAWRGRGSRGTGELFF
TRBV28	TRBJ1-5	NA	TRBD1	TGTGCCAGCAGTTGGGGACAGCGCCGCAATCAGCCCCAGCATTTT	CASSWGQRRNQPQHF
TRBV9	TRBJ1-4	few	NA	TGTGCAAGTGGAGCGCCGGGGGAAAAACTGTTTTTT	CASGAPGEKLFF
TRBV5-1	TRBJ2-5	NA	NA	TGTGCCAGCAGCTTGGTGACAGGCCAAGAGACCCAGTACTTC	CASSLVTGQETQYF
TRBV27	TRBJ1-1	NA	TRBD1	TGTGCCAGCAGTCGACATACGACAGGGAGTACTGAAGCTTTCTTT	CASSRHTTGSTEAFF
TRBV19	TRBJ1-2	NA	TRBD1	TGTGCCAGTAGTGAGACAGGGGACTATGGCTACACCTTC	CASSETGDYGYTF
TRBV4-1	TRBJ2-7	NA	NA	TGCGCCAGCAGCCAAGAGCAACAGGTCTACGAGCAGTACTTC	CASSQEQQVYEQYF
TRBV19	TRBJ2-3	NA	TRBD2	TGTGCCAGTAGTATAATAAGGATGGCGGGGGGGCCAGATACGCAGTATTTT	CASSIIRMAGGPDTQYF
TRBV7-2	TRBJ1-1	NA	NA	TGTGCCAGCAGCTTAGTCAGGCAGGACCCTGAAGCTTTCTTT	CASSLVRQDPEAFF
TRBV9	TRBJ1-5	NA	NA	TGTGCCAGCAGCGAAAGTGGGATCCGGGGGCAGCCCCAGCATTTT	CASSESGIRGQPQHF
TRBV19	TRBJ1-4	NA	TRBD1	TGTGCCAGTCGATCCCCCGGGACAGGCGGTGAAAAACTGTTTTTT	CASRSPGTGGEKLFF
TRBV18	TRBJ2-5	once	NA	TGTGCCAGCTCACCACCGTTGGGGCACCAAGAGACCCAGTACTTC	CASSPPLGHQETQYF
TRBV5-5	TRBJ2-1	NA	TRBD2	TGTGCCAGCAGCTCAACTAGCGGGGGGTACAATGAGCAGTTCTTC	CASSSTSGGYNEQFF
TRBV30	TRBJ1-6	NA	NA	TGTGCCTGGAGTGTACTCAAGGGTCGAGGTTCACCCCTCCACTTT	CAWSVLKGRGSPLHF
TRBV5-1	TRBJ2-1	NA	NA	TGCGCCAGCAGCTTGAGCAATTACAATGAGCAGTTCTTC	CASSLSNYNEQFF
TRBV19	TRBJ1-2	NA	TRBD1	TGTGCCAGTAGTATTCGACAGGGGGGCTATGGCTACACCTTC	CASSIRQGGYGYTF
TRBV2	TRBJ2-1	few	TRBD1	TGTGCCAGCACCCCGGGACAGACCTACAATGAGCAGTTCTTC	CASTPGQTYNEQFF
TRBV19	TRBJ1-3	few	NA	TGTGCCAGTAGTATGGTGACAGCCTCTGGAAACACCATATATTTT	CASSMVTASGNTIYF
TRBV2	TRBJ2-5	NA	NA	TGTGCCAGCAGACGACAGGTGGCGGAGACCCAGTACTTC	CASRRQVAETQYF
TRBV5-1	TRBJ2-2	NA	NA	TGCGCCAGCAGCGCGGACCGGGCGAACACCGGGGAGCTGTTTTTT	CASSADRANTGELFF
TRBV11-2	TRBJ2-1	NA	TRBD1	TGTGCCAGCAGCTCGGGACAGGGGTCCTACAATGAGCAGTTCTTC	CASSSGQGSYNEQFF
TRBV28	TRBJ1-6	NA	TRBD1	TGTGCCAGCAGTGAGGGGACAGGGACTTCACCCCTCCACTTT	CASSEGTGTSPLHF
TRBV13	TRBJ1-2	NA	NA	TGTGCCAGCAGCTTCGGCGGAAACTATGGCTACACCTTC	CASSFGGNYGYTF
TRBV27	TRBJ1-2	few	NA	TGTGCCAGCAGGATCTTCCAAGGGGCTTACTATGGCTACACCTTC	CASRIFQGAYYGYTF
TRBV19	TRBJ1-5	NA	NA	TGTGCCACCGCGACGAAGGATTCCGGGACATCTAATCAGCCCCAGCATTTT	CATATKDSGTSNQPQHF
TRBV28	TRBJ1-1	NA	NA	TGTGCCAGTCGGACCGGGCTGGCGGTAGGGGAAACTGAAGCTTTCTTT	CASRTGLAVGETEAFF
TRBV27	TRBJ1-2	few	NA	TGTGCCAGCAGTTTATCCTCCCGCGGAGGGGATGGCTACACCTTC	CASSLSSRGGDGYTF
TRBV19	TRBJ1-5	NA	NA	TGTGCCAGTACCACAAAGGTGTCTTACGGCAATCAGCCCCAGCATTTT	CASTTKVSYGNQPQHF
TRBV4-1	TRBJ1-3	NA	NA	TGCGCCAGCAGTTTAGACTCTGGAAACACCATATATTTT	CASSLDSGNTIYF
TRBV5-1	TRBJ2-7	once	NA	TGCGCCAGCAGCTTGGCCGGGACGAACTACGAGCAGTACTTC	CASSLAGTNYEQYF
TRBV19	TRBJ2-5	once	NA	TGTGCCAGTAGTATTTGGCACAGTCCCCAAGAGACCCAGTACTTC	CASSIWHSPQETQYF
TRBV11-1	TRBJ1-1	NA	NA	TGTGCCAGCAGCTTAGGGGGGCAAACGGCTGAAGCTTTCTTT	CASSLGGQTAEAFF
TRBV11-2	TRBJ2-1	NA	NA	TGTGCCAGCAGCTCCCGACGGGCCGGGCTCTACAATGAGCAGTTCTTC	CASSSRRAGLYNEQFF
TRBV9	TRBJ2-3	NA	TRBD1	TGTGCCAGCAGCGACACCTCCCCGGGGGCAGGGGGCGCGGGGTATTCAGATACGCAGTATTTT	CASSDTSPGAGGAGYSDTQYF
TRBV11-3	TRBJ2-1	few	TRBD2	TGTGCCAGCAGCTCTAGCGGGGCTCACAATGAGCAGTTCTTC	CASSSSGAHNEQFF
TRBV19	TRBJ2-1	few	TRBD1	TGTGCCAGTAGTATAGGACAGGGGGCAAACAATGAGCAGTTCTTC	CASSIGQGANNEQFF
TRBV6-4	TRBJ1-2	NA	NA	TGTGCCAGCAGTGACTCGACGACAGGAAACTATGGCTACACCTTC	CASSDSTTGNYGYTF